This T cell receptor beta chain was captured in a study of graft-versus-host responses after intestinal transplantation. Study-wide background: All of the recipients had induction that used anti-thymocyte globulin, then tacrolimus and steroids for three to four years. Points from the study as a whole: Allografts of one patient group, those with graft-donor T cell macrochimerism, had high graft-versus-host to host-versus-graft clonal ratios. Early after transplant, HvG clones declined as circulating GvH clones peaked.

Profiled with immunoSEQ multiplex PCR; TCRdb holds only in-frame clones, not every one. Seen here are 90,000 to 150,000 clones, around 96% observed once, and the top ten hold 3% to 3.5%. Turning to this clone: Its antigen is currently unknown.

The CDR3 consists of 17 residues. The germline CDR1 and CDR2 sequences are MNHNS and SASEGT. V trimming: 4 bases; J trimming: 1 base; junction bases outside the gene matches: 10. This chain links TRBV6-1 with TRBJ1-1; 9 bases align to TRBD1. Sequenced material: unstimulated CD8+ T cells sorted from spleen or lymph node cells, taken before intestinal transplant. This sequence originates from a human donor who received an intestinal transplant. The CDR3 DNA is TGTGCCAGCAGTGCGGGGACAGGGCTGCACTGGAACACTGAAGCTTTCTTT. Protein product: CASSAGTGLHWNTEAFF.